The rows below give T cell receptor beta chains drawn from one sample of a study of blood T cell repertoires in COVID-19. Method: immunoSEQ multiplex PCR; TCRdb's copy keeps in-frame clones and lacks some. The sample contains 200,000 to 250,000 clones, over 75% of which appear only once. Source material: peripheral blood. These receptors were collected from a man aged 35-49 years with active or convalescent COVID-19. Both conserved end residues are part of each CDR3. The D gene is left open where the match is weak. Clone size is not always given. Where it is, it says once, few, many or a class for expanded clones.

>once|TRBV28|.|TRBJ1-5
CASSNIPNQPQHF
TGTGCCAGCAGTAACATCCCCAATCAGCCCCAGCATTTT
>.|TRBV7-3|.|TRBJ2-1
CASSWGPTNNEQFF
TGTGCCAGCAGCTGGGGGCCGACGAACAATGAGCAGTTCTTC
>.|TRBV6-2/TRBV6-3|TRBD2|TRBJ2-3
CASSYSLAARRDTQYF
TGTGCCAGCAGTTACTCACTAGCGGCCAGGAGGGATACGCAGTATTTT
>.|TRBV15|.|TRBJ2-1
CATGARGSEQFF
TGTGCCACCGGGGCCCGGGGGAGTGAGCAGTTCTTC
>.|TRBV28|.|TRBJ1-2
CASSTWSRMAVGYTF
TGTGCCAGCAGTACCTGGAGTCGGATGGCCGTAGGCTACACCTTC
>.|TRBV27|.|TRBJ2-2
CASSAHSRRHTGELFF
TGTGCCAGCAGTGCCCATAGTCGGCGGCACACCGGGGAGCTGTTTTTT
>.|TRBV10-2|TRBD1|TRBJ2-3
CASRDRGSTDTQYF
TGCGCCAGCAGAGACAGGGGGAGCACAGATACGCAGTATTTT
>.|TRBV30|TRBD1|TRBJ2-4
CAGQGQGNIQYF
TGTGCCGGACAGGGACAGGGGAACATTCAGTACTTC
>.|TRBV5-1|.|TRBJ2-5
CASSETRGETQYF
TGCGCCAGCAGCGAAACTAGGGGGGAGACCCAGTACTTC
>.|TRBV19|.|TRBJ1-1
CASTLGVGNTEAFF
TGTGCCAGTACCCTGGGAGTTGGGAACACTGAAGCTTTCTTT
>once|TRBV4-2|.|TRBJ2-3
CASSQVPGDTDTQYF
TGTGCCAGCAGCCAAGTGCCCGGGGACACAGATACGCAGTATTTT
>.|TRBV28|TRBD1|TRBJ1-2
CASRETGGAGANYGYTF
TGTGCCAGCAGAGAAACAGGGGGCGCCGGGGCTAACTATGGCTACACCTTC
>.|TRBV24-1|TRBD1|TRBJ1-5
CATGNRGGSNQPQHF
TGTGCCACCGGAAACAGGGGAGGTAGCAATCAGCCCCAGCATTTT
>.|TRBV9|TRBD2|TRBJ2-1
CASSQREGTYNEQFF
TGTGCCAGCAGCCAGAGGGAGGGTACCTACAATGAGCAGTTCTTC
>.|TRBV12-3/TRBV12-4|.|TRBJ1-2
CASSPAGVYGYTF
TGTGCCAGCAGTCCCGCAGGGGTCTATGGCTACACCTTC
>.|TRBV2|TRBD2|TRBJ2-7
CASSDLGLAGVDEQYF
TGTGCCAGCAGCGACCTCGGACTAGCGGGAGTAGACGAGCAGTACTTC
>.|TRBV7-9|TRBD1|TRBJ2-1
CASSPTTGDNEQFF
TGTGCCAGCAGCCCGACGACAGGGGACAATGAGCAGTTCTTC
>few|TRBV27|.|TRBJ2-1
CASSLAAGGLMNNEQFF
TGTGCCAGCAGTTTGGCGGCCGGGGGGCTTATGAACAATGAGCAGTTCTTC
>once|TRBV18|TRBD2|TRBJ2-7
CASSPPSGKTAEQYF
TGTGCCAGCTCACCACCTAGCGGGAAGACGGCCGAGCAGTACTTC